The T cell receptor beta chain under discussion was sequenced for a study of T cells after somatic rescue of genetic block. The assay was immunoSEQ multiplex PCR, and TCRdb's table has in-frame clones only and misses some. The table shows some 70,000 clones, with approximately 91% occurring only once. Germline loops: CDR1 MNHNY, CDR2 SVGAGI (reference sequence). The V and J ends lost 6 bases and 0 bases respectively, with 7 bases between them. The CDR3 contains 13 residues. This clone was seen a single time. The receptor comes from a man aged 25 to 40. The J gene is TRBJ2-3, the V gene TRBV6-6; D is undetermined. Source material: peripheral blood mononuclear cells (PBMCs). The chain's CDR3 is CASSDDSTDTQYF. In nucleotides, the CDR3 is TGTGCCAGCAGCGACGATAGCACAGATACGCAGTATTTT.